The clone carrying this T cell receptor beta chain was observed at least ten times. The antigen is unknown. The sample comes from a study of T cells after yellow fever vaccination. Study details: Where fractions had low cell numbers, libraries were prepared from them with the SMART-Seq v4 Ultra Low Input RNA kit. Notes on the study in general: Among all clonotypes, a small share was observed in both CD4 and CD8 compartments.

Each CDR3 protein gets one entry after TCRdb re-called the 5' RACE reads with MiXCR. The sample carries some 220,000 distinct CDR3 sequences, about 3% recorded once. The CDR3 loop spans 15 amino acids. V lost 6 bases to trimming and J lost 0 bases; unmatched junction nucleotides: 4. From germline, CDR1 is LGHNA and CDR2 YSLEER. This chain connects TRBV4-3 to TRBJ2-2, with 7 bases aligning to TRBD1. Sequences were derived from CD4+ T cells sorted from PBMCs, sampled 10 days after the yellow fever booster vaccination. This clonotype was sampled from a man aged 18 to 29 who received the YFV17D yellow fever vaccine. CDR3 bases: TGCGCCAGCAGGGCAGGGACAGCGAACACCGGGGAGCTGTTTTTT. Translating gives CASRAGTANTGELFF.